Each of the 4 T cell receptor beta chains below was sequenced from the same sample in a study of cytomegalovirus exposure and HLA in healthy donors. Using immunoSEQ multiplex PCR, the repertoire was profiled, and TCRdb retains in-frame clones only, with some absent. Of a few hundred thousand clones listed, 85% to 90% were seen once; the top ten hold around 0.34%. What was sequenced was PBMCs. These receptors all stem from a woman younger than 30 in good health and CMV-seronegative.

This clone was seen a handful of times. The V and J genes are TRBV28 and TRBJ2-7; D possibly corresponds to TRBD2 (5 bases). V was pared by 2 bases and J by 2 bases, with 7 bases between. The CDR3 is 13 amino acids. Germline lookup yields CDR1 MDHEN and CDR2 SYDVKM. CDR3 residues: CASSLRDTYEQYV. The DNA of the CDR3 is TGTGCCAGCAGTTTACGGGATACCTACGAGCAGTACGTC.

The chain has TRBV7-9 and TRBJ2-3; the match to TRBD2 covers 9 bases. The J segment lost 0 bases and the V segment lost 5 bases, leaving 3 bases of the junction unmatched. CDR1 is SEHNR and CDR2 is FQNEAQ in the germline V gene (reference sequence). The CDR3 contains 15 residues. Here the CDR3 reads CASSPGTSSTDTQYF. As DNA, the CDR3 is TGTGCCAGCAGCCCCGGGACTAGCAGCACAGATACGCAGTATTTT.

The chain recombines TRBV11-2 with TRBJ2-1; TRBD2 matches at 12 bases. This CDR3 contains 16 residues. Germline lookup yields CDR1 SGHAT and CDR2 FQNNGV. J was trimmed by 13 bases and V by 1 base; bases with no gene match: 11. The CDR3 loop reads CASSLVLSSGGAVQFF. CDR3 in DNA: TGTGCCAGCAGCTTAGTATTGTCTAGCGGGGGGGCCGTCCAGTTCTTC.

The rearrangement uses TRBV27 and TRBJ2-7; 8 bases are a match to TRBD2. Unmatched junction bases numbered 19, after V lost 3 bases and J lost 6 bases. This CDR3 spans 18 amino acids. Germline V gene sequence: CDR1 MNHEY, CDR2 SMNVEV (reference sequence). DNA for the CDR3: TGTGCCAGCAGTTTGTTCCCCCCAAGTCGGGGGGGCCGGGGCGAGCAGTACTTC. As protein: CASSLFPPSRGGRGEQYF.